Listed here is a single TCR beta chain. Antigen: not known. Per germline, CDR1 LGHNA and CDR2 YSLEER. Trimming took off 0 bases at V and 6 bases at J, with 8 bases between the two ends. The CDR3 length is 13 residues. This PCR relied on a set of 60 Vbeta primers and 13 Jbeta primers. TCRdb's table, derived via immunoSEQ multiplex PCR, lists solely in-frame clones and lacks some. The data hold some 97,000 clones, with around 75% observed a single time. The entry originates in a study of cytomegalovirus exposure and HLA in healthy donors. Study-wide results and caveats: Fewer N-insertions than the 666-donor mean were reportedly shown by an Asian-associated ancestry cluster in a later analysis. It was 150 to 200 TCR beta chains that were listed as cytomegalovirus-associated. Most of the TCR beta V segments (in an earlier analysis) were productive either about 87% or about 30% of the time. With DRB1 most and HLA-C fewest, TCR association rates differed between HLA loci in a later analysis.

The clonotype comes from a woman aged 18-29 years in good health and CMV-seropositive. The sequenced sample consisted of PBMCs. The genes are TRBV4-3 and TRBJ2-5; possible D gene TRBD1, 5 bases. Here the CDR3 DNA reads TGCGCCAGCAGCCAAGAGGGGCGGCAGACCCAGTACTTC. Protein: CASSQEGRQTQYF.